Presented here are 20 T cell receptor beta chains from one specimen sequenced in a study of blood T cell repertoires in COVID-19 (dated by TCRdb to the early 2020s). Library preparation used the immunoSEQ multiplex PCR assay. The source is immuneACCESS, and TCRdb retained only in-frame sequences with V and J called. Part of the clones is not carried over; for the studies checked, unresolved V genes explain less than half of this, and the remainder is unexplained. Within this sample are tens of thousands of clones, with about 88% of them counted one time only. The biggest ten clones account for 4.5% to 6% of the sample. Source material: peripheral blood. Receptor source: an elderly man in a cohort sampled during active COVID-19.

V gene TRBV4-3 combines with J gene TRBJ1-5; no clear D gene. Germline V lookup: CDR1 LGHNA, CDR2 YSLEER. The CDR3 totals 13 residues. Trimming took 0 bases from V and 7 from J, leaving 7 bases between them. In nucleotides, the CDR3 is TGCGCCAGCAGCCAAGATCGAGGGCAGCCCCAGCATTTT. It codes for CASSQDRGQPQHF.

This rearrangement joins TRBV7-9 to TRBJ1-1; no clear D. This CDR3 is built from 13 residues. Germline lookup yields CDR1 SEHNR and CDR2 FQNEAQ (reference sequence). V was pared by 6 bases and J by 10 bases, with 18 bases between. In nucleotides, the CDR3 is TGTGCCAGCAGTCCCGTCGTCCGCTCCGGAGCTTTCTTT. Translated: CASSPVVRSGAFF.

V gene TRBV10-3 combines with J gene TRBJ1-1, with 9 bases lining up with TRBD1. CDR3 length equals 15 residues. V was clipped by 1 base and J by 2 bases; unmatched bases: 2. Germline CDR1 is ENHRY and CDR2 is SYGVKD. For the CDR3, the DNA is TGTGCCATCAGTGAGTGGGGACAGGGTAACACTGAAGCTTTCTTT. Translation gives CAISEWGQGNTEAFF.

The rearrangement uses TRBV7-9 and TRBJ2-1; D is possibly TRBD1 (5 bases). Germline V gene data show CDR1 as SEHNR and CDR2 as FQNEAQ (reference sequence). The CDR3 runs to 15 residues. Deletions cut 3 bases from V and 4 bases from J, with 13 bases between. The CDR3, as DNA: TGTGCCAGCAGCTTTTCAGGGATGGGGTACAATGAGCAGTTCTTC. This encodes CASSFSGMGYNEQFF.

V usage is TRBV19 and J usage is TRBJ2-3; 10 positions match TRBD2. The V segment lost 5 bases and the J segment 4 bases; nucleotides outside the gene matches: 18. In germline, CDR1 is LNHDA, CDR2 SQIVND (reference sequence). CDR3 size: 19 residues. For the CDR3, the DNA is TGTGCCAGTAGTCCAAAATCTAGCGGGGGCCACAGTGAAGCAGATACGCAGTATTTT. Protein sequence: CASSPKSSGGHSEADTQYF.

J is TRBJ2-7 and V is TRBV7-9; 9 bases map to TRBD1. Germline-derived CDR1 and CDR2 are SEHNR and FQNEAQ (reference sequence). The V and J ends lost 4 bases and 4 bases, in that order; junction bases with no gene match: 14. The CDR3 has 17 residues. This chain's CDR3 is CASSSQIGGQGVYEQYF. As DNA, the CDR3 is TGTGCCAGCAGCTCCCAAATCGGGGGACAGGGAGTTTACGAGCAGTACTTC. The full variable domain, in which reference TRBV7-9 and TRBJ2-7 provide the parts outside the CDR3, is DTGVSQNPRHKITKRGQNVTFRCDPISEHNRLYWYRQTLGQGPEFLTYFQNEAQLEKSRLLSDRFSAERPKGSFSTLEIQRTEQGDSAMYLCASSSQIGGQGVYEQYFGPGTRLTVT.

This clone was picked up one time. The V and J genes are TRBV18 and TRBJ2-5, with TRBD1 identical over 7 bases. Germline V gives CDR1 KGHSH, CDR2 LQKENI. V lost 3 bases and J lost 2; bases outside the gene matches: 0. The CDR3 totals 13 residues. This chain's CDR3 is CASSPGQQETQYF. CDR3 sequence (DNA): TGTGCCAGCTCACCGGGACAGCAAGAGACCCAGTACTTC.

The chain couples TRBV24-1 to TRBJ1-1, with 8 bases aligning to TRBD1. CDR3 length equals 14 residues. V was clipped by 2 bases and J by 3 bases; unmatched bases: 1. Germline CDR1 reads KGHDR; CDR2 reads SFDVKD. CDR3 coding DNA: TGTGCCACCAGTGATTCGGACAGGGACACTGAAGCTTTCTTT. It codes for CATSDSDRDTEAFF.

V usage is TRBV30 and J usage is TRBJ2-5; TRBD2 agrees at 11 bases. Germline loops: CDR1 GTSNPN, CDR2 SVGIG (reference sequence). The V and J ends lost 1 base and 5 bases, in that order; junction bases with no gene match: 15. This CDR3 region has 18 residues. The DNA of the CDR3 is TGTGCCTGGAGTGACTTTTTGGTAACTAGCGGGAGTTATGAGACCCAGTACTTC. Its protein is CAWSDFLVTSGSYETQYF.

This chain uses TRBV12-5 with TRBJ2-7; 8 bases match TRBD1. Per the germline V gene, CDR1 is LGHNT and CDR2 is FRNRAP. The trim removed 2 bases at V and 3 bases at J, leaving 3 bases unmatched. This CDR3 region has 14 residues. The CDR3 coding sequence is TGTGCTAGTGGTTTGTGGACAGGGAGCTACGAGCAGTACTTC. This translates into CASGLWTGSYEQYF. Based on the CDR3 plus reference TRBV12-5 and TRBJ2-7, the full variable domain is DARVTQTPRHKVTEMGQEVTMRCQPILGHNTVFWYRQTMMQGLELLAYFRNRAPLDDSGMPKDRFSAEMPDATLATLKIQPSEPRDSAVYFCASGLWTGSYEQYFGPGTRLTVT.

This clone was picked up one time. The gene calls are TRBV10-1 and TRBJ2-5, with 7 bases matching TRBD2. V was pared by 2 bases and J by 5 bases, with 5 bases of the junction left unmatched. The length of the CDR3 is 14 residues. The germline V gene encodes CDR1 WNHNN and CDR2 SYGVQD (reference sequence). In DNA, the CDR3 is TGCGCCAGCAGTGAGAGCGGGATCGGGGAGACCCAGTACTTC. Translated: CASSESGIGETQYF.

The genes are TRBV7-9 and TRBJ2-5; 7 nucleotides line up with TRBD1. From germline, CDR1 is SEHNR and CDR2 FQNEAQ (reference sequence). The CDR3 runs 13 residues. J was trimmed by 2 bases and V by 7 bases; bases with no gene match: 4. The CDR3 sequence: CASTLTGQETQYF. Here the CDR3 DNA reads TGTGCCAGCACGTTGACAGGGCAAGAGACCCAGTACTTC.

The chain has TRBV9 and TRBJ1-4, with 8 bases identical to TRBD1. Germline CDR1 and CDR2: SGDLS and YYNGEE. The CDR3 is 16 amino acids. J lost 3 bases, V lost 1 base, and 5 bases had no gene match. The CDR3 DNA follows: TGTGCCAGCAGCGTACAGGGGGCAGTGGCTAATGAAAAACTGTTTTTT. This sequence encodes CASSVQGAVANEKLFF. Full variable domain (missing parts from reference TRBV9 and TRBJ1-4): DSGVTQTPKHLITATGQRVTLRCSPRSGDLSVYWYQQSLDQGLQFLIQYYNGEERAKGNILERFSAQQFPDLHSELNLSSLELGDSALYFCASSVQGAVANEKLFFGSGTQLSVL.

The chain couples TRBV7-2 to TRBJ2-7; D remains unclear. Germline CDR1 reads SGHTA; CDR2 reads FQGNSA. Trimming took 5 bases from V and 7 from J, leaving 12 bases between them. The CDR3 extends over 12 amino acids. Written as DNA, the CDR3 is TGTGCCAGCAGCCGATGGGCCGGAGAGCAGTACTTC. Protein sequence: CASSRWAGEQYF.

CDR3 coding DNA: TGTGCCAGCAGCAAAGACCCCGACGGGAACAGGGGGCTCACCGGGGAGCTGTTTTTT. Translation: CASSKDPDGNRGLTGELFF. This chain connects TRBV21-1 to TRBJ2-2; TRBD1 is taken as the D call from the table, unchecked against the DNA. TRBV21-1 is recorded as a pseudogene. CDR3 size: 19 residues.

The chain links TRBV6-1 to TRBJ1-2; D might be TRBD1 (6 bases). The germline CDR1 and CDR2 sequences are MNHNS and SASEGT. The CDR3 totals 15 residues. V lost 2 bases and J lost 10, with 20 bases in between. CDR3 DNA sequence: TGTGCCAGCAGTGAATCGACAGGCCTTGGAGAAGCCTACACCTTC. Translation gives CASSESTGLGEAYTF.

V and J are TRBV6-2 or TRBV6-3 and TRBJ1-1, with 9 bases that match TRBD1. The germline V gene encodes CDR1 MNHEY and CDR2 SVGEGT. V shed 4 bases and J 11 bases; nucleotides not matched to a gene: 8. The CDR3 extends over 13 amino acids. The CDR3 sequence is CASSSWTGVSAFF. CDR3 bases: TGTGCCAGCAGTTCTTGGACAGGGGTTAGTGCTTTCTTT.

The chain combines TRBV6-5 with TRBJ1-2, with 7 positions matching TRBD1. The CDR3 covers 15 residues. Germline V gives CDR1 MNHEY, CDR2 SVGAGI. With 2 bases clipped from V and 7 bases from J, the junction kept 10 bases outside the gene matches. The CDR3 here is CASSYQGEPWGGYTF. As DNA, the CDR3 is TGTGCCAGCAGTTACCAGGGGGAACCGTGGGGTGGCTACACCTTC.

The gene calls are TRBV29-1 and TRBJ1-1; the match to TRBD1 covers 7 bases. Trimming at V came to 6 bases and at J to 6 bases, leaving 7 bases not matched to a gene. CDR3 length: 12 residues. Germline V gene data show CDR1 as SQVTM and CDR2 as ANQGSEA. DNA of the CDR3: TGCAGCGTACGACAGGGAAGGGCTGAAGCTTTCTTT. It encodes CSVRQGRAEAFF.

J is TRBJ1-1 and V is TRBV6-1, with no clear D. CDR1 and CDR2 (germline): MNHNS, SASEGT. This CDR3 spans 14 amino acids. V was pared by 3 bases and J by 3 bases, with 11 bases between. The CDR3 region has the DNA TGTGCCAGCAGTGATTCTCGGTATTACACTGAAGCTTTCTTT. The encoded protein is CASSDSRYYTEAFF.